The T cell receptor beta chain under discussion was sequenced for a study of cytotoxic CD8 clonotypes in ibrutinib-treated CLL. Sequencing used immunoSEQ multiplex PCR; TCRdb keeps in-frame clones, though not all of them. There are some 290,000 clones in the sample; roughly 79% occur only once, and 6.5% to 8.5% lies in the top ten. Comment on this clone: Its antigen is still unknown.

Findings and limits, study-wide: At baseline, clonality was higher than in age-matched healthy donors and correlated with CD8+ counts.

The receptor comes from a human donor with chronic lymphocytic leukemia. The sequencing used PBMCs, collected before ibrutinib treatment.

This chain's CDR3 is CATSRDRGQANQPQHF. In DNA form, the CDR3 reads TGTGCCACCAGCAGAGATCGGGGGCAGGCCAATCAGCCCCAGCATTTT. This chain uses TRBV15 with TRBJ1-5; possibly TRBD1 for D (6 bases). The CDR3 is 16 residues long. The germline V and J ends were trimmed by 0 bases and 3 bases, with 12 bases remaining between them. CDR1 is LNHNV and CDR2 is YYDKDF in the germline V gene (reference sequence). Using reference TRBV15 and TRBJ1-5 for the parts outside the CDR3, the full variable domain is DAMVIQNPRYQVTQFGKPVTLSCSQTLNHNVMYWYQQKSSQAPKLLFHYYDKDFNNEADTPDNFQSRRPNTSFCFLDIRSPGLGDTAMYLCATSRDRGQANQPQHFGDGTRLSIL.